This entry features one T cell receptor (beta chain) sequence. The antigen remains unidentified. This sample was included in a study of CXCR3-negative and CXCR3-positive naive CD8 T cells. Study findings and constraints: Within a donor, both naive subsets shared TRBV-TRBJ usage, unlike memory cells.

The germline V gene has CDR1 MDHEN and CDR2 SYDVKM. The CDR3 contains 15 residues. TRB cDNA libraries were made by UMI-labeled 5' RACE. TCRdb reprocessed the 5' RACE reads, keeping one entry per CDR3 protein, no DNA. This sample's clone table lists 6,000 to 8,000 distinct CDR3 sequences. The V gene is TRBV28, the J gene TRBJ2-5; TCRdb's D gene call, TRBD1, goes unchecked for lack of DNA. The clonotype originates from a human donor in good health. Some clones in this sample may be carry-over from other donors' samples. Input material: naive CXCR3- CD8+ T cells from blood. Documented subset: CD45RO-CCR7+CD27+CD95- naive CD8+ T cells lacking CXCR3 (TNR3-). The CDR3 region is CASSSRNSGQDTQYF.